This T cell receptor (beta chain) is from a study of a mutant IDH1 vaccine in newly diagnosed glioma. About the study: The first vaccination came 4-6 weeks after radiotherapy alone, or with temozolomide cycles.

The protocol was immunoSEQ multiplex PCR, while the TCRdb copy is restricted to in-frame clones and leaves out a portion. Here the sample spans roughly 60,000 clones, approximately 81% being singletons. This clone was counted once. Its specificity is unknown. Sample time point: week 23, last vaccination. Topical imiquimod accompanied each vaccine dose, which consisted of 300 ug of mutant IDH1 20-mer peptide. Findings and limits, study-wide: Among all patients, vaccine-induced immune responses occurred in roughly 93%.

The sequencing used PBMCs, collected from a glioma patient whose treatment included an IDH1 peptide vaccine. The TCR sequence derives from a man between 25 and 39 years old with glioma.

The CDR3 spells CASSSGTGSPETQYF. CDR3 nucleotide sequence: TGCGCCAGCAGCTCAGGGACAGGAAGCCCGGAGACCCAGTACTTC. This chain links TRBV5-1 with TRBJ2-5, with 8 bases that match TRBD1. V gave up 3 bases and J gave up 5 bases; unmatched junction bases: 9. The CDR3 extends over 15 amino acids. Looked up from germline, CDR1 is SGHRS and CDR2 is YFSETQ. The full variable domain, rest sourced from reference TRBV5-1 and TRBJ2-5, is KAGVTQTPRYLIKTRGQQVTLSCSPISGHRSVSWYQQTPGQGLQFLFEYFSETQRNKGNFPGRFSGRQFSNSRSEMNVSTLELGDSALYLCASSSGTGSPETQYFGPGTRLLVL.